Described below is a single TCR beta chain sequence and its context. As yet, its antigen is unknown. These data belong to a study of T cell responses to AZD1222 COVID-19 vaccine. General study findings and limits: Repertoires in all cases were sampled only once the peak T cell response had passed. The donors showed a predominance of white British ancestry and of females, with possible underestimation of clonal diversity. Two AZD1222 doses significantly raised spike-specific TCR breadth and depth over controls.

Profiled with immunoSEQ multiplex PCR; TCRdb holds only in-frame clones, not every one. The data show about 100,000 clones, over 85% seen once. CDR3 length equals 14 residues. The germline V gene encodes CDR1 LNHDA and CDR2 SQIVND (reference sequence). With 7 bases clipped from V and 6 bases from J, the junction kept 12 bases outside the gene matches. The sequenced sample was peripheral blood, obtained on day 0 of MenACWY control vaccination. The TCR was taken from an adult in good health. V is TRBV19 and J is TRBJ2-7, with 7 bases that match TRBD2. This CDR3 is CASMRTRGPGEQYF. Written as DNA, the CDR3 is TGTGCCAGTATGCGGACTAGGGGTCCTGGCGAGCAGTACTTC.